This T cell receptor (beta chain) originates from a study of preoperative IRX-2 immunotherapy in early breast cancer. Stated treatment: preoperative locoregional IRX-2 cytokine immunotherapy. Patients received preoperative, locoregional IRX-2 cytokine immunotherapy in a phase Ib study. Sequencing was performed with immunoSEQ multiplex PCR; in TCRdb, only in-frame clones are kept and a portion is missing. The sample has more than 20,000 clones, about four fifths seen once. V was shortened by 2 bases and J by 4 bases, with 15 bases between the two germline ends. The germline V gene has CDR1 SGHRS and CDR2 YFSETQ. This CDR3 is 15 amino acids long.

The sequenced sample was lymph node tissue, obtained before IRX-2 immunotherapy. This receptor was taken from a human donor with breast cancer. The V and J genes are TRBV5-1 and TRBJ1-1; D may be TRBD1 (5 bases). The CDR3 here is CASSFTRGPSTEAFF. The CDR3 nucleotides are TGCGCCAGCAGCTTCACGCGGGGCCCCTCCACTGAAGCTTTCTTT.